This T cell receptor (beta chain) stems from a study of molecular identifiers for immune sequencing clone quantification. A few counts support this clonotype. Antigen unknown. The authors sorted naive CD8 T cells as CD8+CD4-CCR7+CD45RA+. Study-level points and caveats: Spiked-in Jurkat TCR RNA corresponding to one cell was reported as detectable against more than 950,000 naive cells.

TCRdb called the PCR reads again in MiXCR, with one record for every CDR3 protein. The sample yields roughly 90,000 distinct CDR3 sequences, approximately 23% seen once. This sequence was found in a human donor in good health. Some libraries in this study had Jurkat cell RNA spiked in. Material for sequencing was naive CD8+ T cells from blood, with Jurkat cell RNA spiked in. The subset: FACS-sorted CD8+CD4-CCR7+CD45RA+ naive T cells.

DNA for the CDR3: TGTGCCAGCAGCTTAGGTTGGGGGACTAGCACAGATACGCAGTATTTT. This codes for CASSLGWGTSTDTQYF. The rearrangement joins TRBV11-2 to TRBJ2-3; TRBD2 might be the D (6 bases). V was trimmed by 1 base and J by 0 bases, leaving 11 bases between them. The CDR3 runs 16 residues. Germline V lookup: CDR1 SGHAT, CDR2 FQNNGV. The full variable domain, rest sourced from reference TRBV11-2 and TRBJ2-3, is EAGVAQSPRYKIIEKRQSVAFWCNPISGHATLYWYQQILGQGPKLLIQFQNNGVVDDSQLPKDRFSAERLKGVDSTLKIQPAKLEDSAVYLCASSLGWGTSTDTQYFGPGTRLTVL.